The clone carrying this TCR beta chain was observed a few times. As yet, its antigen is unknown. The data are from a study of human T cells and chemical hapten exposure. Study background: TCR yield per sample varied, mainly due to pooled library volumes. Findings and caveats of the study: Once DPC sensitization occurred, TCRs above 1 in 1000 frequency showed no change.

This CDR3 region has 16 residues. Trimming removed 0 bases from V and 5 bases from J, with 14 bases in between. The germline gives CDR1 SGHRS, CDR2 YFSETQ. It was unfractionated whole blood from which total RNA was extracted. What the library attached to individual cDNA molecules were unique molecular identifiers. Authors' processing steps: Sampled TCR counts reached a median of 95,638 per sample, with values ranging from roughly 23,224 to 700,000. TCRdb independently ran MiXCR on the 5' RACE reads; one entry per CDR3 protein. The V and J calls reflect TCRdb's pipeline rather than the authors' work. The sample lists 95,000 to 120,000 distinct CDR3 sequences; 15% to 20% were seen once.

This TCR derives from a human donor in good health. The chain combines TRBV5-1 with TRBJ1-4; D not certain. The chain's CDR3 is CASSLAGPPSNEKLFF. The CDR3 DNA follows: TGCGCCAGCAGCTTGGCCGGACCTCCCTCAAATGAAAAACTGTTTTTT.